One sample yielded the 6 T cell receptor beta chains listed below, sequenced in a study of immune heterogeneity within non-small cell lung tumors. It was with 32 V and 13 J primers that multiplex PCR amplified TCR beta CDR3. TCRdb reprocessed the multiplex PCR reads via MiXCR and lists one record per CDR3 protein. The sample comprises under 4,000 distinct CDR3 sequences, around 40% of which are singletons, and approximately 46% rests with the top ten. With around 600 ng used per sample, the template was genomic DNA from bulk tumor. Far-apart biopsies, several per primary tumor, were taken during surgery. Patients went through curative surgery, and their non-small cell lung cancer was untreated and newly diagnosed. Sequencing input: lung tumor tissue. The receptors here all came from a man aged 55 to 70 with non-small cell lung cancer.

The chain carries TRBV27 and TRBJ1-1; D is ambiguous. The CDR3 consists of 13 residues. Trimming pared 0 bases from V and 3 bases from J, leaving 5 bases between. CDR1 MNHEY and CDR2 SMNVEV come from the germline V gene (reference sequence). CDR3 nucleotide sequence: TGTGCCAGCAGTTTATCCTCTCACACTGAAGCTTTCTTT. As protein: CASSLSSHTEAFF.

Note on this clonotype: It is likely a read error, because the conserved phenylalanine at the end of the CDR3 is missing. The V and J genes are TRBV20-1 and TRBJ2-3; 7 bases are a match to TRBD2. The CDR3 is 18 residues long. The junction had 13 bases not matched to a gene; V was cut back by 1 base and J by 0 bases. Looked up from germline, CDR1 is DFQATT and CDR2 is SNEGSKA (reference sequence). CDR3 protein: CSARGVGWGGGSTDTQYC. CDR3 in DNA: TGCAGTGCTAGAGGTGTGGGCTGGGGGGGAGGGAGCACAGATACGCAGTATTGT.

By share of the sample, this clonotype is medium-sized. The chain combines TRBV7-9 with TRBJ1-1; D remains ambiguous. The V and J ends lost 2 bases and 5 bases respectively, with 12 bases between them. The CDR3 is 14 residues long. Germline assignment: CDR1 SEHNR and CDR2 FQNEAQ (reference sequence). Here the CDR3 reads CASSLTMGRTEAFF. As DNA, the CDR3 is TGTGCCAGCAGCTTAACGATGGGGAGGACTGAAGCTTTCTTT.

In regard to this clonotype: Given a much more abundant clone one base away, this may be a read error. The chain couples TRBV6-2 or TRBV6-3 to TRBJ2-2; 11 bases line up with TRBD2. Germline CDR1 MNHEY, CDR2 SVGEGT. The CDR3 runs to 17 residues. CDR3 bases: TGTTCCAGCAGTGCCTCACTAGCGGGAGTGATCACCGGGGAGCTGTTTTTT. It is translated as CSSSASLAGVITGELFF.

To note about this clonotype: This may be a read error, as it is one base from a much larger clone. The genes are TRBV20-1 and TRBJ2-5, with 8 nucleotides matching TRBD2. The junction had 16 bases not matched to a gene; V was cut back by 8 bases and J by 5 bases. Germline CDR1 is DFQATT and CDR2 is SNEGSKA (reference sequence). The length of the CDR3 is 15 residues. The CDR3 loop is CSSPSPREAIETQYF. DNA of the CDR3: TGCAGTTCTCCCTCTCCGCGGGAGGCGATTGAGACCCAGTACTTC.

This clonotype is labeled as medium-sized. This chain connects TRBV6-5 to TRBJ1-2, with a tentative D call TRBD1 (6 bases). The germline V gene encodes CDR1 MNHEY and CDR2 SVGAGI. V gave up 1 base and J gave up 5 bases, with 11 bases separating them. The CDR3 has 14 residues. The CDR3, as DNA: TGTGCCAGCAGTTACTACAGGGTCGGATATGGCTACACCTTC. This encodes CASSYYRVGYGYTF.